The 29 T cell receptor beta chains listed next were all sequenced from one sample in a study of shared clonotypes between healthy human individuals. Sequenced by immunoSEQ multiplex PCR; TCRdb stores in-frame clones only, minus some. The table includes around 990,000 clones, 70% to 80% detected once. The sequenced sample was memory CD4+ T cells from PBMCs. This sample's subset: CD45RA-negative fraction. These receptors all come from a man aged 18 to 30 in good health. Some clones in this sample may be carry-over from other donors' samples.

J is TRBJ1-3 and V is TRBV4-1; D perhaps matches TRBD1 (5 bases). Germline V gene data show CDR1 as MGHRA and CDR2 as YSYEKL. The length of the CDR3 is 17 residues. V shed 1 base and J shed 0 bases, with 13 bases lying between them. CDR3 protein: CASSQVWQGNSGNTIYF. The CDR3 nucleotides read TGCGCCAGCAGCCAAGTTTGGCAGGGAAACTCTGGAAACACCATATATTTT.

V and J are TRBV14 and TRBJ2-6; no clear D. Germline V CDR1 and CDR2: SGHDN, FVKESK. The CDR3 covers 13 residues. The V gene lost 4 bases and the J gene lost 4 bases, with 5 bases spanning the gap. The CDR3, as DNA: TGTGCCAGCAGCCTTTTGGGGGCCAACGTCCTGACTTTC. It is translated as CASSLLGANVLTF. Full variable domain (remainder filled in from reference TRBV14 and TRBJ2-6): EAGVTQFPSHSVIEKGQTVTLRCDPISGHDNLYWYRRVMGKEIKFLLHFVKESKQDESGMPNNRFLAERTGGTYSTLKVQPAELEDSGVYFCASSLLGANVLTFGAGSRLTVL.

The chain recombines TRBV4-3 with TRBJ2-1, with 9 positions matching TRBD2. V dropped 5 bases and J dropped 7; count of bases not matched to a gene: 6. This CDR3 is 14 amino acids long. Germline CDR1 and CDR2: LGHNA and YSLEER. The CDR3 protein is CASSLAGAMNEQFF. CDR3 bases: TGCGCCAGCAGCTTAGCGGGAGCCATGAATGAGCAGTTCTTC.

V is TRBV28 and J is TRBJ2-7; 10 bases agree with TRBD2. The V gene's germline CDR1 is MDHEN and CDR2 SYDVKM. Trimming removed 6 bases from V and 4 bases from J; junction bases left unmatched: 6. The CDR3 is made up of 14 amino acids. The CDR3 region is CASSLAGVRYEQYF. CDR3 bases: TGTGCCAGCAGCCTAGCGGGAGTAAGGTACGAGCAGTACTTC. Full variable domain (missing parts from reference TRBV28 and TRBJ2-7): DVKVTQSSRYLVKRTGEKVFLECVQDMDHENMFWYRQDPGLGLRLIYFSYDVKMKEKGDIPEGYSVSREKKERFSLILESASTNQTSMYLCASSLAGVRYEQYFGPGTRLTVT.

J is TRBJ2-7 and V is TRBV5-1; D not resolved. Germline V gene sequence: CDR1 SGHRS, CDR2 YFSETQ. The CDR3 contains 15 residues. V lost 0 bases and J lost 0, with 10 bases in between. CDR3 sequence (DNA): TGCGCCAGCAGCTTGGGTTACACGAGCTCCTACGAGCAGTACTTC. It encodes CASSLGYTSSYEQYF.

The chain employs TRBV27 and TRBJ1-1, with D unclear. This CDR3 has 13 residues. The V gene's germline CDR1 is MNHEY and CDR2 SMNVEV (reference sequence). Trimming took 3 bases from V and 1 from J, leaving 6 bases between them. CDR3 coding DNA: TGTGCCAGCAGTTTGATGGAGAACACTGAAGCTTTCTTT. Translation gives CASSLMENTEAFF.

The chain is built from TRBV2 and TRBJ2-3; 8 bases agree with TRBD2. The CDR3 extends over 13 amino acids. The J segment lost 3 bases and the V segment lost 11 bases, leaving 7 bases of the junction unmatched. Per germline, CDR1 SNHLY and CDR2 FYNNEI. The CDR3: CAQTGGITDTQYF. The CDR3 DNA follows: TGTGCCCAAACGGGGGGGATTACAGATACGCAGTATTTT.

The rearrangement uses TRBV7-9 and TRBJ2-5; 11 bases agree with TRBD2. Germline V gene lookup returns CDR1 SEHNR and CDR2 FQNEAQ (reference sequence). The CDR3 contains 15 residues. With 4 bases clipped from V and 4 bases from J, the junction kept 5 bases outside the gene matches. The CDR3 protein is CASSYGTSGIETQYF. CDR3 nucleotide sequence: TGTGCCAGCAGCTACGGGACTAGCGGAATAGAGACCCAGTACTTC. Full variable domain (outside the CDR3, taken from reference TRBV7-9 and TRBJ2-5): DTGVSQNPRHKITKRGQNVTFRCDPISEHNRLYWYRQTLGQGPEFLTYFQNEAQLEKSRLLSDRFSAERPKGSFSTLEIQRTEQGDSAMYLCASSYGTSGIETQYFGPGTRLLVL.

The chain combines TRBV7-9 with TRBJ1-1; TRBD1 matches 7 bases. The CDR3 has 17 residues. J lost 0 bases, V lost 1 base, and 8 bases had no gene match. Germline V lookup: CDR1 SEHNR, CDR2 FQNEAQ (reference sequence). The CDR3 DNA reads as TGTGCCAGCAGCTTAGGCGGGACAGCCCTTATGAACACTGAAGCTTTCTTT. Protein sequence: CASSLGGTALMNTEAFF.

The chain's CDR3 is CASSEPRGSTEAFF. CDR3 DNA sequence: TGTGCCAGCAGTGAACCGAGGGGATCCACTGAAGCTTTCTTT. The V gene is TRBV25-1, the J gene TRBJ1-1, with D perhaps matching TRBD1 (5 bases). The V end was cut by 2 bases, the J end by 4 bases, with 11 bases between. The CDR3 is made up of 14 amino acids. CDR1 is MGHDK, CDR2 SYGVNS, per germline.

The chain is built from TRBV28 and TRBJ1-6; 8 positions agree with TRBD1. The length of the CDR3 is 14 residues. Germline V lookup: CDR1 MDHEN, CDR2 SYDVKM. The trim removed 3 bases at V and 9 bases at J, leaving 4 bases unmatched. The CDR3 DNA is TGTGCCAGCAGTTTTGGACAGGGAGGTTCACCCCTCCACTTT. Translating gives CASSFGQGGSPLHF.

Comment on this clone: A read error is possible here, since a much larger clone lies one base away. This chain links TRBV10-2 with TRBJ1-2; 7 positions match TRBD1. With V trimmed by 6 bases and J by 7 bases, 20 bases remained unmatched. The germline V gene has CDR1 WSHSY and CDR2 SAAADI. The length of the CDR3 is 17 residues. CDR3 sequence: CASSAETPGQPRGGYTF. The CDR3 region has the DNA TGCGCCAGCAGCGCCGAAACCCCGGGACAGCCAAGAGGTGGCTACACCTTC.

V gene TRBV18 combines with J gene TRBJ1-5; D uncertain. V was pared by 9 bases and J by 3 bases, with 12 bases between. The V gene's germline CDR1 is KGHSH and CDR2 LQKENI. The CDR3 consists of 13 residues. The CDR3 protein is CASSWGDNQPQHF. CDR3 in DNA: TGTGCCAGTAGCTGGGGAGACAATCAGCCCCAGCATTTT.

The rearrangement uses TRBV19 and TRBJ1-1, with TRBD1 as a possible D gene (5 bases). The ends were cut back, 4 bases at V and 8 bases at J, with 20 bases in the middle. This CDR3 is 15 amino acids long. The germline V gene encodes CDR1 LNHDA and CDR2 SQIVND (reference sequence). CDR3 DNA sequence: TGTGCCAGTAGTAGTACACCTTCCCACAGGTTGGAAGCTTTCTTT. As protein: CASSSTPSHRLEAFF. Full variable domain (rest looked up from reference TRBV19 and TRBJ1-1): DGGITQSPKYLFRKEGQNVTLSCEQNLNHDAMYWYRQDPGQGLRLIYYSQIVNDFQKGDIAEGYSVSREKKESFPLTVTSAQKNPTAFYLCASSSTPSHRLEAFFGQGTRLTVV.

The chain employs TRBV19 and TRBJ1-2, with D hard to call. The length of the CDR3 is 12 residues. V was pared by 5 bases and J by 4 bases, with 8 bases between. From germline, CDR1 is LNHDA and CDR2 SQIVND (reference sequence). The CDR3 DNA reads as TGTGCCAGTAGTCCGGGATCCTATGGCTACACCTTC. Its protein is CASSPGSYGYTF.

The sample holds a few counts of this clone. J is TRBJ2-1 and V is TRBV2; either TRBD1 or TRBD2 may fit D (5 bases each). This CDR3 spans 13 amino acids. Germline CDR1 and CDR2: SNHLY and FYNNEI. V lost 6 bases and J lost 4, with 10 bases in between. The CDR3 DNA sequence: TGTGCCAGCAGCAGGGACGAATACAATGAGCAGTTCTTC. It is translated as CASSRDEYNEQFF.

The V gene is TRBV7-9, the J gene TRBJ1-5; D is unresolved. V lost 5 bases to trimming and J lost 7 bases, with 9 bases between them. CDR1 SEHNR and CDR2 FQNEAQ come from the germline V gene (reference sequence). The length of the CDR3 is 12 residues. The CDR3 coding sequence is TGTGCCAGCAGCCCCCCAAACCAGCCCCAGCATTTT. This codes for CASSPPNQPQHF.

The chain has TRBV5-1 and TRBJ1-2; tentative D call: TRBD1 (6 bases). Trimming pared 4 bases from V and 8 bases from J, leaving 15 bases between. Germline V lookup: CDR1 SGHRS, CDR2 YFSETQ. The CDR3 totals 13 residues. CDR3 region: CASSTGQLSGYTF. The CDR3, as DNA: TGCGCCAGCAGCACTGGACAGCTATCGGGCTACACCTTC.

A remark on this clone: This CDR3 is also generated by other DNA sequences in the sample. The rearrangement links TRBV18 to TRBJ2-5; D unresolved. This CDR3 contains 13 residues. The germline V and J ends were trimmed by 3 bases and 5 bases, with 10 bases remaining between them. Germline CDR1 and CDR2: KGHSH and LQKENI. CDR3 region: CASSPVAGETQYF. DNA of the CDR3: TGTGCCAGCTCACCGGTGGCTGGGGAGACCCAGTACTTC. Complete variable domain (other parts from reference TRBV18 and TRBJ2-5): NAGVMQNPRHLVRRRGQEARLRCSPMKGHSHVYWYRQLPEEGLKFMVYLQKENIIDESGMPKERFSAEFPKEGPSILRIQQVVRGDSAAYFCASSPVAGETQYFGPGTRLLVL.

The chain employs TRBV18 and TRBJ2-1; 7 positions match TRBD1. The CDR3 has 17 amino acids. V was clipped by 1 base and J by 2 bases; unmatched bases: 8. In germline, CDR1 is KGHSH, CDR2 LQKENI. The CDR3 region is CASSPLQRQGAYNEQFF. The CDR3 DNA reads TGTGCCAGCTCACCACTCCAGAGGCAGGGGGCCTACAATGAGCAGTTCTTC.

This CDR3 reads CASQGFGTGREQYF. In nucleotides, the CDR3 is TGTGCCAGCCAGGGTTTTGGTACGGGCCGGGAGCAGTACTTC. The chain employs TRBV28 and TRBJ2-7, with a tentative D call TRBD1 (5 bases). Trimming stripped 8 bases from V and 7 bases from J, with 21 bases between. The V gene's germline CDR1 is MDHEN and CDR2 SYDVKM. The length of the CDR3 is 14 residues.

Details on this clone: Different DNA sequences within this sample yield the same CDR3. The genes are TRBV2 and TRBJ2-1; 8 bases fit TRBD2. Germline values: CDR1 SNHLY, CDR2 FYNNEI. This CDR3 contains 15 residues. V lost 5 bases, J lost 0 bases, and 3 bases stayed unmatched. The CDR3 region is CASSLSGSSYNEQFF. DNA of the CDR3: TGTGCCAGCAGTTTAAGCGGGAGCTCCTACAATGAGCAGTTCTTC.

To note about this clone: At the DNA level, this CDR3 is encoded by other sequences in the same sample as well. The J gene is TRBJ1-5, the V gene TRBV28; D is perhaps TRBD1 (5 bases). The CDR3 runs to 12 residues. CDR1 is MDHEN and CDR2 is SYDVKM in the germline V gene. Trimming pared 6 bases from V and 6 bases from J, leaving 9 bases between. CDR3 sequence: CASRGAGQPQHF. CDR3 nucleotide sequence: TGTGCCAGCAGAGGGGCCGGTCAGCCCCAGCATTTT.

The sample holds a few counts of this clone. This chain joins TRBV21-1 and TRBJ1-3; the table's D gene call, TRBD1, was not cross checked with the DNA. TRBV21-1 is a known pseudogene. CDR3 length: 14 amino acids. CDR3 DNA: TGTGCCAGCAGCAATCCCAGCTCTGGAAACACCATATATTTT. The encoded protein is CASSNPSSGNTIYF.

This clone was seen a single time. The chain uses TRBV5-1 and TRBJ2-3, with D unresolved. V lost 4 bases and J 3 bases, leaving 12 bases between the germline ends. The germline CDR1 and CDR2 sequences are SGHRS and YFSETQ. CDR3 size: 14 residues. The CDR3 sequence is CASSPDGWTDTQYF. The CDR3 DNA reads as TGCGCCAGCAGCCCGGATGGTTGGACAGATACGCAGTATTTT.

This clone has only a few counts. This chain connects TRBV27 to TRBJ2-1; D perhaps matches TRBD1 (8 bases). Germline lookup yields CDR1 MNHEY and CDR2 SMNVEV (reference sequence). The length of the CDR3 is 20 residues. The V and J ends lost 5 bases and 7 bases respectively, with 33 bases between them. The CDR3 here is CASSRTGTGLWREPRNEQFF. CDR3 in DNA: TGTGCCAGCAGTCGAACCGGGACAGGTCTGTGGCGGGAGCCGCGGAATGAGCAGTTCTTC.

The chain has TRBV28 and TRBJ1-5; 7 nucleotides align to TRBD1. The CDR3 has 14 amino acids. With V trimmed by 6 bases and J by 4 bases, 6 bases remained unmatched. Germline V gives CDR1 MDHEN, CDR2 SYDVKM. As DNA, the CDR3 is TGTGCCAGCAGCACACAGGGGAGGAATCAGCCCCAGCATTTT. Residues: CASSTQGRNQPQHF.

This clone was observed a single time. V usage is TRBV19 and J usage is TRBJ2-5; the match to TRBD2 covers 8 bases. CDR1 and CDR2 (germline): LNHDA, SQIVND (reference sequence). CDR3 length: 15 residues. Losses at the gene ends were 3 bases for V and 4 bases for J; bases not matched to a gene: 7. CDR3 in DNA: TGTGCCAGTAGTATTGCCACGGGAGGGATAGAGACCCAGTACTTC. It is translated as CASSIATGGIETQYF.

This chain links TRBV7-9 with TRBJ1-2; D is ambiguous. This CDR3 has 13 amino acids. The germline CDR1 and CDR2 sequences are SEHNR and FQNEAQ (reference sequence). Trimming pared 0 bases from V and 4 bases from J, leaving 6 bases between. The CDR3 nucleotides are TGTGCCAGCAGCTTAGCCCAGCTCTATGGCTACACCTTC. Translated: CASSLAQLYGYTF.